A selection of T cell receptor beta chains follows, all from one sample in a study of cytomegalovirus exposure and HLA in healthy donors. Libraries were prepared by immunoSEQ multiplex PCR; TCRdb keeps only in-frame clonotypes and omits some of them. The repertoire consists of roughly 170,000 clones, with approximately 80% occurring once and the leading ten covering 0.65%. Material for sequencing was PBMCs. Receptor source: a boy younger than 18 in good health and CMV-seronegative. CDR3s include the opening cysteine and the closing phenylalanine or tryptophan. The order of the fields is clone size, J gene, V gene, D gene, CDR3 protein, CDR3 DNA. A D gene is named only where the DNA matches it firmly. A row's size may be missing; if present it is once, few, many or a size class.

>once|TRBJ2-5|TRBV7-8|-
CASSPNRLAGGAGETQYF
TGTGCCAGCAGCCCGAACCGACTAGCAGGGGGCGCGGGGGAGACCCAGTACTTC
>few|TRBJ1-2|TRBV19|TRBD1
CASETLRDSSSGYTF
TGTGCCAGTGAGACCTTACGGGACAGCTCGTCGGGCTACACCTTC
>few|TRBJ2-2|TRBV30|-
CAWSDWWRDTGELFF
TGTGCCTGGAGTGATTGGTGGAGGGATACCGGGGAGCTGTTTTTT
>once|TRBJ1-3|TRBV5-6|TRBD1
CASSPDRVRNTIYF
TGTGCCAGCAGCCCAGACAGGGTTCGGAACACCATATATTTT
>-|TRBJ1-2|TRBV2|-
CASSWTKANYGYTF
TGTGCCAGCAGCTGGACAAAAGCTAACTATGGCTACACCTTC
>-|TRBJ2-1|TRBV18|TRBD2
CASSPPTSGVNEQFF
TGTGCCAGCTCACCACCGACTAGCGGGGTCAATGAGCAGTTCTTC
>few|TRBJ1-3|TRBV5-1|TRBD1
CASSLSLTGAGNTIYF
TGCGCCAGCAGCCTCTCGTTGACAGGGGCTGGAAACACCATATATTTT
>-|TRBJ1-3|TRBV7-6|-
CASSLDFGNTIYF
TGTGCCAGCAGCTTAGACTTCGGAAACACCATATATTTT
>-|TRBJ2-7|TRBV5-4|-
CASSLGQIYEQYF
TGTGCCAGCAGCTTGGGGCAGATCTACGAGCAGTACTTC
>-|TRBJ1-2|TRBV7-8|-
CASSFERDGYTF
TGTGCCAGCAGCTTCGAGAGGGATGGCTACACCTTC
>few|TRBJ1-2|TRBV4-1|TRBD1
CASSQVDRADDGYTF
TGCGCCAGCAGCCAGGTGGACAGGGCGGATGATGGCTACACCTTC
>-|TRBJ2-3|TRBV9|TRBD2
CASSVGGGQSDTQYF
TGTGCCAGCAGCGTGGGCGGGGGGCAGTCAGATACGCAGTATTTT
>few|TRBJ2-7|TRBV18|-
CASSPPTRNEQYF
TGTGCCAGCTCACCACCGACGAGGAACGAGCAGTACTTC
>few|TRBJ2-7|TRBV5-6|TRBD2
CASSPPLAGGYEQYF
TGTGCCAGCAGCCCACCCCTAGCGGGAGGCTACGAGCAGTACTTC
>-|TRBJ1-4|TRBV7-9|-
CASSLGGAREKLFF
TGTGCCAGCAGCCTTGGGGGGGCCCGGGAAAAACTGTTTTTT
>-|TRBJ1-1|TRBV7-8|TRBD1
CASSVGQANMNTEAFF
TGTGCCAGCAGCGTCGGACAGGCCAACATGAACACTGAAGCTTTCTTT
>-|TRBJ2-2|TRBV5-6|TRBD1
CASSFDRGRRELFF
TGTGCCAGCAGCTTTGACAGGGGGCGGAGGGAGCTGTTTTTT
>-|TRBJ1-2|TRBV13|-
CASSGRGSYGYTF
TGTGCCAGCAGCGGGCGGGGGTCCTATGGCTACACCTTC
>-|TRBJ1-3|TRBV10-3|-
CAISESYGNTIYF
TGTGCCATCAGTGAGTCGTATGGAAACACCATATATTTT
>once|TRBJ1-1|TRBV4-1|-
CASSHKEDFLNTEAFF
TGCGCCAGCAGCCATAAGGAGGACTTCCTGAACACTGAAGCTTTCTTT
>-|TRBJ2-2|TRBV7-3|TRBD1
CASSLNVQGKVGELFF
TGTGCCAGCAGCTTAAATGTACAGGGGAAGGTCGGGGAGCTGTTTTTT
>-|TRBJ1-2|TRBV30|-
CAWSVRRVGDNYGYTF
TGTGCCTGGAGTGTACGTCGGGTCGGGGATAACTATGGCTACACCTTC
>-|TRBJ2-1|TRBV19|TRBD1
CASSIPGQGTEQFF
TGTGCCAGTAGTATCCCCGGACAGGGAACTGAGCAGTTCTTC
>few|TRBJ2-5|TRBV5-6|TRBD1
CASSYSGTGDLGGETQYF
TGTGCCAGCAGTTACTCCGGGACAGGGGATCTAGGGGGAGAGACCCAGTACTTC
>once|TRBJ1-2|TRBV29-1|TRBD1
CSGTDRGYGYTF
TGCAGCGGAACCGACAGGGGCTATGGCTACACCTTC
>-|TRBJ1-2|TRBV2|-
CASSETPGSYGYTF
TGTGCCAGCAGTGAAACCCCAGGAAGCTATGGCTACACCTTC
>-|TRBJ2-7|TRBV11-2|TRBD1
CASSPTGTGALFSYEQYF
TGTGCCAGCAGCCCCACCGGGACAGGGGCCCTTTTTTCCTACGAGCAGTACTTC
>once|TRBJ1-1|TRBV6-6|-
CASSYPQGKGTEAFF
TGTGCCAGCAGTTACCCCCAAGGGAAGGGGACTGAAGCTTTCTTT
>-|TRBJ2-2|TRBV7-6|TRBD2
CASSRGLPDGGELFF
TGTGCCAGCAGCCGGGGACTACCCGACGGCGGGGAGCTGTTTTTT
>-|TRBJ2-7|TRBV2|TRBD1
CASGLPGQGAWQYF
TGTGCCAGCGGGTTACCGGGACAGGGGGCATGGCAGTACTTC
>-|TRBJ2-5|TRBV15|TRBD1
CATSSRAGQGGETQYF
TGTGCCACCAGCTCCCGGGCGGGACAGGGCGGTGAGACCCAGTACTTC
>-|TRBJ2-1|TRBV18|TRBD2
CASSPLTSGYNEQFF
TGTGCCAGCTCACCTTTGACTAGCGGTTACAATGAGCAGTTCTTC
>once|TRBJ1-1|TRBV27|TRBD1
CASWAIRGVGTEAFF
TGTGCCAGCTGGGCCATCAGGGGGGTTGGCACTGAAGCTTTCTTT
>-|TRBJ2-7|TRBV19|TRBD2
CASSFSVVYSGVFYEQYF
TGTGCCAGTAGTTTTTCCGTTGTATATAGCGGGGTTTTCTACGAGCAGTACTTC
>-|TRBJ2-7|TRBV11-2|-
CASSLGAGDSYEQYF
TGTGCCAGCAGCTTAGGGGCAGGGGATTCCTACGAGCAGTACTTC
>-|TRBJ1-1|TRBV7-9|TRBD1
CASSSQQGATEAFF
TGTGCCAGCAGCTCTCAACAGGGGGCCACTGAAGCTTTCTTT
>-|TRBJ2-7|TRBV18|-
CASSPDSSPYEQYF
TGTGCCAGCTCGCCCGACAGCAGTCCCTACGAGCAGTACTTC
>-|TRBJ2-1|TRBV27|-
CASSLFTDNEQFF
TGTGCCAGCAGTTTATTTACGGACAATGAGCAGTTCTTC
>once|TRBJ2-7|TRBV4-2|TRBD2
CASSQDGPGAGGPNEQYF
TGTGCCAGCAGCCAAGACGGGCCCGGAGCGGGAGGGCCCAACGAGCAGTACTTC
>-|TRBJ1-2|TRBV27|-
CASRFTGGTNGYTF
TGTGCCAGCAGATTTACGGGAGGAACTAATGGCTACACCTTC
>-|TRBJ1-1|TRBV11-3|TRBD1
CASSRTRTGKAEAFF
TGTGCCAGCAGCCGGACCCGGACAGGGAAGGCTGAAGCTTTCTTT
>-|TRBJ1-2|TRBV6-4|-
CASSDSSSRGGYTF
TGTGCCAGCAGTGACTCGTCCAGTCGGGGTGGCTACACCTTC
>once|TRBJ1-1|TRBV19|-
CASSRKGSGTEAFF
TGTGCCAGTAGTCGCAAGGGATCGGGGACTGAAGCTTTCTTT
>-|TRBJ2-1|TRBV29-1|TRBD1
CSVEDRGLLLRDNEQFF
TGCAGCGTTGAGGACAGGGGGCTCCTCCTACGGGATAATGAGCAGTTCTTC
>once|TRBJ2-3|TRBV7-9|TRBD2
CASARVGGAPDTQYF
TGTGCCAGCGCCCGGGTCGGGGGGGCGCCAGATACGCAGTATTTT
>-|TRBJ2-3|TRBV14|-
CASRLGGAADTQYF
TGTGCCAGCAGACTGGGGGGGGCGGCAGATACGCAGTATTTT